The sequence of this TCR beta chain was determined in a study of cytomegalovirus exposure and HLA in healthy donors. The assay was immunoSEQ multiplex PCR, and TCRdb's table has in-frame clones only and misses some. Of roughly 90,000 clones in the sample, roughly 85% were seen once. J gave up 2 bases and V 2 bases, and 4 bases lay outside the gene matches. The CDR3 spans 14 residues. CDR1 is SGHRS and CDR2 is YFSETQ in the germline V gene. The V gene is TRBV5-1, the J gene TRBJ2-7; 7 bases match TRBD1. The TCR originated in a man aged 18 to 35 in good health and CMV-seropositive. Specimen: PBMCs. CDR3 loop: CASSLDRETYEQYV. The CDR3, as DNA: TGCGCCAGCAGCTTAGACAGGGAAACCTACGAGCAGTACGTC.